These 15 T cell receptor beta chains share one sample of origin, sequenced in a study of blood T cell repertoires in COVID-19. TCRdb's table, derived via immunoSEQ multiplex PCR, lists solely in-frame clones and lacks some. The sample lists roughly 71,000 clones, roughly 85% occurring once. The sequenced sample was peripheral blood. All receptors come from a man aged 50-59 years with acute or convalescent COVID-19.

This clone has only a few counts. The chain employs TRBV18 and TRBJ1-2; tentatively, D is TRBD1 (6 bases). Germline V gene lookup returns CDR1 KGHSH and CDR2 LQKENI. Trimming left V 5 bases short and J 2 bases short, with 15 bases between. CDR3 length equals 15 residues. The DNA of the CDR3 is TGTGCCAGCTCATCAAACAGGGAAGCGAACTATGGCTACACCTTC. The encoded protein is CASSSNREANYGYTF.

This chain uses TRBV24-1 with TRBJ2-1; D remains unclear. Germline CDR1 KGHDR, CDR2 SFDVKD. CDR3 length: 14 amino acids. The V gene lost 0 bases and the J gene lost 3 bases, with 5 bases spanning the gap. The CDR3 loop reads CATSDLQNYNEQFF. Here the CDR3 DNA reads TGTGCCACCAGTGATTTGCAAAACTACAATGAGCAGTTCTTC.

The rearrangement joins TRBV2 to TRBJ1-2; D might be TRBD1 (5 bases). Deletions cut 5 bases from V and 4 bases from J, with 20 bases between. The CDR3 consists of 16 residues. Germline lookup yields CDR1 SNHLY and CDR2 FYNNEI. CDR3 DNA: TGTGCCAGCAGTAGACCCGGGACTGTAATTCTCTATGGCTACACCTTC. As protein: CASSRPGTVILYGYTF.

The CDR3 bases are TGTGCCAGCAGTGCAACAGGGAAAGAGCAGTACGTC. Residues: CASSATGKEQYV. The chain couples TRBV25-1 to TRBJ2-7, with a weak D call TRBD1 (6 bases). In germline, CDR1 is MGHDK, CDR2 SYGVNS. CDR3 length: 12 amino acids. Trimming stripped 4 bases from V and 7 bases from J, with 11 bases between.

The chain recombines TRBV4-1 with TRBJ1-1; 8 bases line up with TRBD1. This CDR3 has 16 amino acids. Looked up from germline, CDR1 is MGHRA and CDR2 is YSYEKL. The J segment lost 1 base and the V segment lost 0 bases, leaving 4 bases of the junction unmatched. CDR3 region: CASSQDLGQENTEAFF. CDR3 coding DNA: TGCGCCAGCAGCCAAGATTTGGGACAGGAGAACACTGAAGCTTTCTTT.

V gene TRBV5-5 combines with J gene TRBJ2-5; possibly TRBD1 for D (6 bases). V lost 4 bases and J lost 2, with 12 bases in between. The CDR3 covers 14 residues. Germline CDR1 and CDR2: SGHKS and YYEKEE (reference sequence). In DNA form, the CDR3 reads TGTGCCAGCAGCCCATCGGACAGTCAAGAGACCCAGTACTTC. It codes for CASSPSDSQETQYF.

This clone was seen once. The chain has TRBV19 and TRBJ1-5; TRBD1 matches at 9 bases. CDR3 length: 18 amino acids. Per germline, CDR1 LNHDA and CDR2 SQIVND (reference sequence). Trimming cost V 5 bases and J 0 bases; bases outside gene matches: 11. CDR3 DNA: TGTGCCAGTAGTCCCTCGAGGAGGACAGGGGTTAGCAATCAGCCCCAGCATTTT. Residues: CASSPSRRTGVSNQPQHF.

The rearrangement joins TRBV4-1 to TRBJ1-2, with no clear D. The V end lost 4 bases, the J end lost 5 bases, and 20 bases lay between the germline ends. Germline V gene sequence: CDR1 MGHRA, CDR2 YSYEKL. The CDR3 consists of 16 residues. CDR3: CASSRTVDGGVYGYTF. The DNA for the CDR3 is TGCGCCAGCAGCCGTACCGTCGATGGAGGCGTATATGGCTACACCTTC.

The CDR3 region is CASRGGGTDTQYF. The CDR3 DNA follows: TGTGCCAGTAGGGGAGGGGGCACAGATACGCAGTATTTT. The J gene is TRBJ2-3, the V gene TRBV19; 7 nucleotides align to TRBD2. There are 13 residues in the CDR3. Trimming removed 6 bases from V and 1 base from J; junction bases left unmatched: 1. Germline V gene data show CDR1 as LNHDA and CDR2 as SQIVND (reference sequence).

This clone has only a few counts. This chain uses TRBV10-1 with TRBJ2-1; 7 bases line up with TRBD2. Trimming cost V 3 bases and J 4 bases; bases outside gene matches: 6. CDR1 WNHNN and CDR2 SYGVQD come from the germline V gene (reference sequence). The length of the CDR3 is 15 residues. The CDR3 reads CASSETLGRYNEQFF. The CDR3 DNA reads TGCGCCAGCAGTGAAACCCTCGGGAGGTACAATGAGCAGTTCTTC.

The CDR3 loop is CASSPPGVTDTQYF. The DNA of the CDR3 is TGTGCCAGCAGCCCCCCGGGGGTCACAGATACGCAGTATTTT. This chain links TRBV11-2 with TRBJ2-3; D is possibly TRBD2 (6 bases). The CDR3 extends over 14 amino acids. CDR1 is SGHAT, CDR2 FQNNGV, per germline. The ends were cut back, 5 bases at V and 2 bases at J, with 11 bases in the middle.

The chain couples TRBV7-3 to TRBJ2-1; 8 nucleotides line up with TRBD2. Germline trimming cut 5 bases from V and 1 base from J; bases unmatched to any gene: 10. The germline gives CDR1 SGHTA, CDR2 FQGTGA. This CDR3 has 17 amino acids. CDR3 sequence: CASSPYFGGGSYNEQFF. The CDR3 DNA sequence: TGTGCCAGCAGCCCCTACTTCGGCGGGGGGTCCTACAATGAGCAGTTCTTC.

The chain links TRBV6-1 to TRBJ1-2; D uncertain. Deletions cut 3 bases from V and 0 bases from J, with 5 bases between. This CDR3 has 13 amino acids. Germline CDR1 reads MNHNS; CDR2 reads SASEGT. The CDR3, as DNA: TGTGCCAGCAGTGACCAGGCTAACTATGGCTACACCTTC. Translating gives CASSDQANYGYTF.

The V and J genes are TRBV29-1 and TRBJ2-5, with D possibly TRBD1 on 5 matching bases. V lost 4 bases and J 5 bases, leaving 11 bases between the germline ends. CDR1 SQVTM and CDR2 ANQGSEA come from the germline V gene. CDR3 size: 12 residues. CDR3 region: CSVAGPRETQYF. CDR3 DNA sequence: TGCAGCGTTGCAGGGCCCCGGGAGACCCAGTACTTC.

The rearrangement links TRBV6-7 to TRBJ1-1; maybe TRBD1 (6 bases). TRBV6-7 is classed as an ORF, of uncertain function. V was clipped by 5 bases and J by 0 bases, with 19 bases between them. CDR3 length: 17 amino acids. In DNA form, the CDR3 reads TGTGCCAGCAGTCCCCACAGGGCCGGCTGGGTGAACACTGAAGCTTTCTTT. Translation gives CASSPHRAGWVNTEAFF.